Below, 17 T cell receptor beta chains from the same sample are listed, as sequenced in a study of shared clonotypes between healthy human individuals. The protocol was immunoSEQ multiplex PCR, while the TCRdb copy is restricted to in-frame clones and leaves out a portion. The repertoire holds some 2,500,000 clones, with around 90% as singletons. Sequenced sample: naive CD4+ T cells from PBMCs. Specified subset: CD45RA+ positively selected. The receptors were gathered from a man younger than 30 in good health. Some clones in this sample may be carry-over from other donors' samples.

The chain employs TRBV19 and TRBJ1-5, with 9 bases that match TRBD1. The CDR3 covers 17 residues. CDR1 and CDR2 (germline): LNHDA, SQIVND (reference sequence). Trimming at V came to 7 bases and at J to 0 bases, leaving 10 bases not matched to a gene. The CDR3 region is CASNQDRGGYSNQPQHF. For the CDR3, the DNA is TGTGCCAGTAACCAGGACAGGGGAGGTTATAGCAATCAGCCCCAGCATTTT.

The chain combines TRBV7-2 with TRBJ1-1; 9 bases align to TRBD1. With V trimmed by 5 bases and J by 0 bases, 4 bases remained unmatched. The CDR3 is 15 amino acids. Germline V CDR1 and CDR2: SGHTA, FQGNSA. The CDR3 region is CASSQQGAVNTEAFF. The CDR3 nucleotides are TGTGCCAGCAGCCAACAGGGGGCTGTGAACACTGAAGCTTTCTTT.

In nucleotides, the CDR3 is TGTGCCAGCAGGGGGGACAGGGGACACGGTGAAGCTTTCTTT. It translates to CASRGDRGHGEAFF. This sequence joins TRBV25-1 and TRBJ1-1; 10 nucleotides line up with TRBD1. The germline V gene has CDR1 MGHDK and CDR2 SYGVNS. This CDR3 comprises 14 residues. V was pared by 6 bases and J by 7 bases, with 8 bases of the junction left unmatched.

J is TRBJ1-2 and V is TRBV7-9, with D uncertain. There are 12 residues in the CDR3. Trimming took off 4 bases at V and 8 bases at J, with 11 bases between the two ends. CDR1 SEHNR and CDR2 FQNEAQ come from the germline V gene (reference sequence). CDR3: CASSSFSGGYTF. The CDR3 nucleotides read TGTGCCAGCAGCTCCTTCTCTGGCGGCTACACCTTC.

V is TRBV14 and J is TRBJ2-5; D gene unclear. The length of the CDR3 is 15 residues. V was cut by 0 bases and J by 4 bases, with 12 bases left in between. Germline V gives CDR1 SGHDN, CDR2 FVKESK. Here the CDR3 reads CASSQDHGKRETQYF. CDR3 coding DNA: TGTGCCAGCAGCCAAGATCACGGCAAGCGAGAGACCCAGTACTTC.

The V and J genes are TRBV2 and TRBJ1-2, with 11 bases fitting TRBD1. The V and J ends lost 5 bases and 8 bases, in that order; junction bases with no gene match: 4. CDR3 size: 13 residues. Germline V gene lookup returns CDR1 SNHLY and CDR2 FYNNEI. CDR3 residues: CASSWTGGTGYTF. In DNA, the CDR3 is TGTGCCAGCAGTTGGACAGGGGGCACGGGCTACACCTTC. The entire variable domain, with the rest obtained from reference TRBV2 and TRBJ1-2, is as follows: EPEVTQTPSHQVTQMGQEVILRCVPISNHLYFYWYRQILGQKVEFLVSFYNNEISEKSEIFDDQFSVERPDGSNFTLKIRSTKLEDSAMYFCASSWTGGTGYTFGSGTRLTVV.

This clone came up once. The gene calls are TRBV11-2 and TRBJ1-2; 7 nucleotides align to TRBD1. V lost 5 bases, J lost 3 bases, and 6 bases stayed unmatched. Per the germline V gene, CDR1 is SGHAT and CDR2 is FQNNGV. This CDR3 is built from 14 residues. CDR3 nucleotides: TGTGCCAGCAGCCGACAGGGAGGGGACTATGGCTACACCTTC. Amino acids: CASSRQGGDYGYTF. Supplemented by reference TRBV11-2 and TRBJ1-2, the full variable domain reads EAGVAQSPRYKIIEKRQSVAFWCNPISGHATLYWYQQILGQGPKLLIQFQNNGVVDDSQLPKDRFSAERLKGVDSTLKIQPAKLEDSAVYLCASSRQGGDYGYTFGSGTRLTVV.

Notes on this clone: In the same sample, other DNA sequences code for this CDR3. The chain is built from TRBV5-1 and TRBJ2-1; D not certain. The CDR3 consists of 12 residues. Trimming took 3 bases from V and 7 from J, leaving 8 bases between them. Germline CDR1 and CDR2: SGHRS and YFSETQ. CDR3 sequence (DNA): TGCGCCAGCAGCTCGGAAGGGAATGAGCAGTTCTTC. It yields the protein CASSSEGNEQFF. Filled out from reference TRBV5-1 and TRBJ2-1, the complete variable domain reads KAGVTQTPRYLIKTRGQQVTLSCSPISGHRSVSWYQQTPGQGLQFLFEYFSETQRNKGNFPGRFSGRQFSNSRSEMNVSTLELGDSALYLCASSSEGNEQFFGPGTRLTVL.

The chain employs TRBV5-4 and TRBJ1-1, with 7 bases identical to TRBD1. The CDR3 is 14 amino acids. Germline V gene sequence: CDR1 SGHNT, CDR2 YYREEE (reference sequence). V shed 0 bases and J 6 bases; nucleotides not matched to a gene: 5. CDR3 in amino acids: CASSLGLQGAEAFF. The CDR3 DNA is TGTGCCAGCAGCTTGGGACTTCAGGGGGCTGAAGCTTTCTTT.

This chain joins TRBV23-1 and TRBJ2-7; 8 positions match TRBD1. TRBV23-1 is recorded as an ORF, its role being uncertain. V trimming: 4 bases; J trimming: 3 bases; junction bases outside the gene matches: 14. This CDR3 is built from 17 residues. The CDR3 DNA reads TGCGCCAGCAGTCTCCTCCTGGGGACAGGAGGAGGCTACGAGCAGTACTTC. It translates to CASSLLLGTGGGYEQYF.

The chain is built from TRBV5-1 and TRBJ1-4; no clear D gene. The germline V and J ends were trimmed by 4 bases and 0 bases, with 7 bases remaining between them. CDR3 length: 14 amino acids. Germline V gives CDR1 SGHRS, CDR2 YFSETQ. The CDR3 spells CASSMDATNEKLFF. The CDR3 DNA is TGCGCCAGCAGCATGGATGCAACTAATGAAAAACTGTTTTTT.

This clone has just one count. The chain carries TRBV2 and TRBJ2-7; a possible D gene is TRBD1 (5 bases). This CDR3 region has 17 residues. Trimming shortened V by 4 bases and J by 0 bases, and 19 bases separated the two germline ends. Looked up from germline, CDR1 is SNHLY and CDR2 is FYNNEI. The CDR3 spells CASSVSPGIASSYEQYF. The CDR3 DNA is TGTGCCAGCAGTGTATCACCAGGGATTGCGAGCTCCTACGAGCAGTACTTC.

This clone has just a few counts. CDR3 DNA: TGCGCCAGCAGCCAAGAACATCGCAAGGGGTACGAGCAGTACTTC. This encodes CASSQEHRKGYEQYF. The chain combines TRBV4-1 with TRBJ2-7, with D perhaps TRBD1 (5 bases). The CDR3 consists of 15 residues. CDR1 is MGHRA, CDR2 YSYEKL, per germline. The germline V and J ends were trimmed by 0 bases and 4 bases, with 13 bases remaining between them.

This chain connects TRBV7-9 to TRBJ2-7; no clear D gene. V shed 1 base and J shed 7 bases, with 14 bases lying between them. The germline V gene has CDR1 SEHNR and CDR2 FQNEAQ (reference sequence). The length of the CDR3 is 14 residues. The CDR3 coding sequence is TGTGCCAGCAGCTTAGATGTTTTGGTGGAGGAGCAGTACTTC. This codes for CASSLDVLVEEQYF. Filled out from reference TRBV7-9 and TRBJ2-7, the complete variable domain reads DTGVSQNPRHKITKRGQNVTFRCDPISEHNRLYWYRQTLGQGPEFLTYFQNEAQLEKSRLLSDRFSAERPKGSFSTLEIQRTEQGDSAMYLCASSLDVLVEEQYFGPGTRLTVT.

This chain links TRBV18 with TRBJ1-3, with unresolved D. CDR1 is KGHSH, CDR2 LQKENI, per germline. CDR3 length: 17 amino acids. Trimming took 4 bases from V and 1 from J, leaving 17 bases between them. CDR3 sequence reads: CASSLSLKGGSGNTIYF. The CDR3, as DNA: TGTGCCAGCTCACTAAGCCTAAAAGGAGGGTCTGGAAACACCATATATTTT.

This clone appeared once. The chain employs TRBV4-1 and TRBJ2-7; D remains ambiguous. V lost 2 bases and J 2 bases, leaving 13 bases between the germline ends. This CDR3 has 15 residues. Per the germline V gene, CDR1 is MGHRA and CDR2 is YSYEKL. The CDR3 DNA sequence: TGCGCCAGCAGCCAACCGTCGGCGGTAACCTACGAGCAGTACTTC. Translated: CASSQPSAVTYEQYF.

This rearrangement joins TRBV6-5 to TRBJ1-4; a weak D match, TRBD1 (6 bases). This CDR3 is 15 amino acids long. V shed 5 bases and J shed 8 bases, with 18 bases lying between them. In germline, CDR1 is MNHEY, CDR2 SVGAGI. The CDR3 here is CASSLLTGSREKLFF. CDR3 bases: TGTGCCAGCAGTCTCCTGACAGGCTCTCGAGAAAAACTGTTTTTT.